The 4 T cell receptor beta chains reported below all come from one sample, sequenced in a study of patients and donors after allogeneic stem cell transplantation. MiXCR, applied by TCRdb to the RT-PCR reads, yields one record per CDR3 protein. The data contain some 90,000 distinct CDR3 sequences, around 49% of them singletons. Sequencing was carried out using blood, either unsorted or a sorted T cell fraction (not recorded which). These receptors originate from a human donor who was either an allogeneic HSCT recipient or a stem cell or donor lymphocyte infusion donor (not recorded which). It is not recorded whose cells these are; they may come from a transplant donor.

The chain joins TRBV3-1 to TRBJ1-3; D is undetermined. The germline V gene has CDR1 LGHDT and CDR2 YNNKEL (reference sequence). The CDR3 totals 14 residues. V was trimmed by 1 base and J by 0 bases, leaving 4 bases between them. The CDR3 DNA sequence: TGTGCCAGCAGCCAAGGATTCTCTGGAAACACCATATATTTT. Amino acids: CASSQGFSGNTIYF.

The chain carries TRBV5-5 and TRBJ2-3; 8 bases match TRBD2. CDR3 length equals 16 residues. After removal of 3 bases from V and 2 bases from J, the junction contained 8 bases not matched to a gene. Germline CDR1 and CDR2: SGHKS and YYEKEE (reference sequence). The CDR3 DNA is TGTGCCAGCAGCTCGGGGATAGCGGGATTCACAGATACGCAGTATTTT. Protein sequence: CASSSGIAGFTDTQYF.

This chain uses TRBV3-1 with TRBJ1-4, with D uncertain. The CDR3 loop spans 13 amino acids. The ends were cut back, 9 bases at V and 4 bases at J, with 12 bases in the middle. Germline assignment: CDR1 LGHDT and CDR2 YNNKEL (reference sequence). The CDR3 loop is CASRFQDNEKLFF. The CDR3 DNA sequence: TGTGCCAGTCGATTTCAGGATAATGAAAAACTGTTTTTT.

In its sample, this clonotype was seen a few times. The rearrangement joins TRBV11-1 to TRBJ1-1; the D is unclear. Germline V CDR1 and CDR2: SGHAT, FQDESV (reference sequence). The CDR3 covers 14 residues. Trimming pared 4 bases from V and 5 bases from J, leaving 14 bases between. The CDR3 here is CASSSGPGGTEAFF. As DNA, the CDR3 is TGTGCCAGCAGCTCTGGACCTGGAGGAACTGAAGCTTTCTTT.